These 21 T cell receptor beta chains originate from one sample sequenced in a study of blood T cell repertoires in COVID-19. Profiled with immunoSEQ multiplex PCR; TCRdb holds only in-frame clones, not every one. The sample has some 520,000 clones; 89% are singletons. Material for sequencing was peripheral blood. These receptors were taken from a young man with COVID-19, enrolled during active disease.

In nucleotides, the CDR3 is TGTGCCAGCAGCTTCTGGGGACAGGGGACCGGGGCCAACGTCCTGACTTTC. Translating it yields CASSFWGQGTGANVLTF. This chain joins TRBV11-2 and TRBJ2-6, with TRBD1 matching over 10 bases. The CDR3 sequence is 17 residues long. The V gene's germline CDR1 is SGHAT and CDR2 FQNNGV. With 3 bases clipped from V and 4 bases from J, the junction kept 6 bases outside the gene matches.

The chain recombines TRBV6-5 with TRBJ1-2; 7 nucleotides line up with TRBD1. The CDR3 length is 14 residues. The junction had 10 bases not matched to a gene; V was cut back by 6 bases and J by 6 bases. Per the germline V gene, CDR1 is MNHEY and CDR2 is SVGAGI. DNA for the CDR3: TGTGCCAGCAGACAGCCCAGGGGGTCGAATGGCTACACCTTC. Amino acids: CASRQPRGSNGYTF.

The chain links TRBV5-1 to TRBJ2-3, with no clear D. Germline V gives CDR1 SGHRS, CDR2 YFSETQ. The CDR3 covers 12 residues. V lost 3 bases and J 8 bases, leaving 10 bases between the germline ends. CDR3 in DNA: TGCGCCAGCAGCTCCGAGCGTGTTACGCAGTATTTT. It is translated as CASSSERVTQYF.

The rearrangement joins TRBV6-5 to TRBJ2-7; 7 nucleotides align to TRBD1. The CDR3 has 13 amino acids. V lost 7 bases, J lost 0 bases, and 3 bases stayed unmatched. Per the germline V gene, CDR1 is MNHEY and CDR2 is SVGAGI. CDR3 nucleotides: TGTGCCAGCAACAGGGGAACCTCCTACGAGCAGTACTTC. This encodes CASNRGTSYEQYF.

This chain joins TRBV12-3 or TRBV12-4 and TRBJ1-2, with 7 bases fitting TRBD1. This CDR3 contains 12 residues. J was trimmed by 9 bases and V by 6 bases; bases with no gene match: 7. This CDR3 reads CASRSDRRRYTF. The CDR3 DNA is TGTGCCAGCAGATCGGACAGGAGACGCTACACCTTC.

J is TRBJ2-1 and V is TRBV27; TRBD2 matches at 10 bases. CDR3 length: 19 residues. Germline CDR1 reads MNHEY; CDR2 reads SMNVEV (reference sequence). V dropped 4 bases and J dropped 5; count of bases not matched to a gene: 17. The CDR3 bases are TGTGCCAGCAGTTCCCGGTATACTAGCGGGACGCTAATTAACAATGAGCAGTTCTTC. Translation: CASSSRYTSGTLINNEQFF.

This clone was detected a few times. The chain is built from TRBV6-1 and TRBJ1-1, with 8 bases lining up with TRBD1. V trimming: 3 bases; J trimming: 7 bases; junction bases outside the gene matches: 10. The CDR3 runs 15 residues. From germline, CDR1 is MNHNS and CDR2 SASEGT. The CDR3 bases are TGTGCCAGCAGTGAGGTGGCGGACAGGGCCTATGAAGCTTTCTTT. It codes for CASSEVADRAYEAFF.

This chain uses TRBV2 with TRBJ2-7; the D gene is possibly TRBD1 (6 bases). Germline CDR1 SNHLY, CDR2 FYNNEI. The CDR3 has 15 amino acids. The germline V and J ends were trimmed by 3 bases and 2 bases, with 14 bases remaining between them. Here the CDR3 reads CASSDSGHLTYEQYF. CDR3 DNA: TGTGCCAGCAGTGATTCGGGACACCTTACCTACGAGCAGTACTTC.

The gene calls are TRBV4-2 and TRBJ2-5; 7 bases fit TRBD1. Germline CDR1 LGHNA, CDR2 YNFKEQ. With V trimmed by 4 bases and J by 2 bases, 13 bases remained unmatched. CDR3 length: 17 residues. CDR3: CASSPSDWDSEQETQYF. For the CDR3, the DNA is TGTGCCAGCAGCCCAAGCGATTGGGACAGTGAACAAGAGACCCAGTACTTC.

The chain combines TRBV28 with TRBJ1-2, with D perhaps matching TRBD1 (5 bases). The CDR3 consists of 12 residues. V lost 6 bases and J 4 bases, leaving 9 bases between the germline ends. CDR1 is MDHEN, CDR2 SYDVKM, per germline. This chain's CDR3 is CASSLTVYGYTF. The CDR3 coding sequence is TGTGCCAGCAGCTTGACAGTCTATGGCTACACCTTC.

Written as DNA, the CDR3 is TGTGCCTGGAGTGGTTGGGGAGAGGGTGGCTACACCTTC. Its translation is CAWSGWGEGGYTF. The rearrangement links TRBV30 to TRBJ1-2; D gene uncertain. The germline CDR1 and CDR2 sequences are GTSNPN and SVGIG (reference sequence). Trimming shortened V by 1 base and J by 7 bases, and 13 bases separated the two germline ends. The CDR3 sequence is 13 residues long.

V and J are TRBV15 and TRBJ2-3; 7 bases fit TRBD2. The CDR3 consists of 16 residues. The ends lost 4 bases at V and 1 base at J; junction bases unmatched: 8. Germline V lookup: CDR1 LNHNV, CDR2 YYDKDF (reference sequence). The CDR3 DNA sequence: TGTGCCACCAGCACGAGGACTAGTCAGGGCACAGATACGCAGTATTTT. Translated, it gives CATSTRTSQGTDTQYF.

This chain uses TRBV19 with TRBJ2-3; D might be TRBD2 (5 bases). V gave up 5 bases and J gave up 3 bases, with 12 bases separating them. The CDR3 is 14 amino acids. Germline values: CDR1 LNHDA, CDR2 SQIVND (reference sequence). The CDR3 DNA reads TGTGCCAGTAGTTTACGAGCGGATACAGATACGCAGTATTTT. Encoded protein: CASSLRADTDTQYF.

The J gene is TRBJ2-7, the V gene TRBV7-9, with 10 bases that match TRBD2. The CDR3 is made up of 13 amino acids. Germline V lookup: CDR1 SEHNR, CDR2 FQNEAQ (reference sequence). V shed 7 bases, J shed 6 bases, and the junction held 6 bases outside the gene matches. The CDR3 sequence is CASKLAGAPEQYF. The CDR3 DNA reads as TGTGCCAGCAAGCTAGCGGGAGCCCCCGAGCAGTACTTC.

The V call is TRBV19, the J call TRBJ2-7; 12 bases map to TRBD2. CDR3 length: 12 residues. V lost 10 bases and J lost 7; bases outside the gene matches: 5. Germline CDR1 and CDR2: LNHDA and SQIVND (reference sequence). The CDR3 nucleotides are TGTGCCACCGGACTAGCGGGGAGTGAGCAGTACTTC. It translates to CATGLAGSEQYF.

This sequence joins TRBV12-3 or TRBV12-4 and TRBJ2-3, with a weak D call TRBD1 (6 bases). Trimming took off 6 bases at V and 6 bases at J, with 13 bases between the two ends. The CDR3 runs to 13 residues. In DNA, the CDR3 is TGTGCCAGCAGCCTAGCAGGGGATGATACGCAGTATTTT. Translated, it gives CASSLAGDDTQYF.

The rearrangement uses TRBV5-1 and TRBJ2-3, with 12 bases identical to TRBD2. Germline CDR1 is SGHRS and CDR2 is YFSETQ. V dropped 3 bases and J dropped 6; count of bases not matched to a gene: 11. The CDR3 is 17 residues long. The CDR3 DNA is TGCGCCAGCAGCTGGGACCCGACTAGCGGGAGCAGGGATACGCAGTATTTT. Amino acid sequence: CASSWDPTSGSRDTQYF.

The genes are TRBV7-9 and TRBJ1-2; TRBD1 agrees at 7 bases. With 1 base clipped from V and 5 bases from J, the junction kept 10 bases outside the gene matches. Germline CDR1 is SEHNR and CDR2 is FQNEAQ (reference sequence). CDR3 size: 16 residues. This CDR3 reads CASSLVGEQGRYGYTF. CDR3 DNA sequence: TGTGCCAGCAGCTTAGTAGGGGAACAGGGGAGGTATGGCTACACCTTC.

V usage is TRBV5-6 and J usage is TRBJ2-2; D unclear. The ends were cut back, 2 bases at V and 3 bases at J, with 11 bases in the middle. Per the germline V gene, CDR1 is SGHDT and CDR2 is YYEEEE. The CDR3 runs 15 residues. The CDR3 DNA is TGTGCCAGCAGCTTCGGTTTGGTCGACACCGGGGAGCTGTTTTTT. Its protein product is CASSFGLVDTGELFF. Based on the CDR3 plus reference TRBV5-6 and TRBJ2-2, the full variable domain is DAGVTQSPTHLIKTRGQQVTLRCSPKSGHDTVSWYQQALGQGPQFIFQYYEEEERQRGNFPDRFSGHQFPNYSSELNVNALLLGDSALYLCASSFGLVDTGELFFGEGSRLTVL.

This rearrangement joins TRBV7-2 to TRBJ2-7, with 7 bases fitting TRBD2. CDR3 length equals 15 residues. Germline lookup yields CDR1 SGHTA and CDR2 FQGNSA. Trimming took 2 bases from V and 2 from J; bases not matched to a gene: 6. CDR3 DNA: TGTGCCAGCAGCTTACAGCCTAGCGGTACCTACGAGCAGTACTTC. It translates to CASSLQPSGTYEQYF.

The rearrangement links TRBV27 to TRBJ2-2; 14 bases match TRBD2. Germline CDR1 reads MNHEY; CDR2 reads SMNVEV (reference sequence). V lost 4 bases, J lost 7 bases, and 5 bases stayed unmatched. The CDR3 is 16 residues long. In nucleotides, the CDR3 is TGTGCCAGCAGTTATCCGGGACTAGCGGGAGTCGGGGAGCTGTTTTTT. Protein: CASSYPGLAGVGELFF.